What follows are 21 T cell receptor beta chains derived from one specimen sequenced in a study of cytomegalovirus exposure and HLA in healthy donors. TCRdb's copy holds only in-frame clones and misses some; the assay was immunoSEQ multiplex PCR. The data hold tens of thousands of clones, with 85% to 95% observed a single time. The source material was PBMCs. The receptors shown here come from a woman between 18 and 29 years old in good health and CMV-seropositive.

The chain has TRBV4-1 and TRBJ2-1, with TRBD2 matching over 14 bases. This CDR3 is 18 amino acids long. Germline CDR1 and CDR2: MGHRA and YSYEKL. The V segment lost 4 bases and the J segment 5 bases; nucleotides outside the gene matches: 10. The CDR3 is CASSRTGTSGSVDNEQFF. CDR3 in DNA: TGCGCCAGCAGCCGCACCGGGACTAGCGGGAGTGTCGACAATGAGCAGTTCTTC.

This sequence joins TRBV15 and TRBJ2-7, with D uncertain. From germline, CDR1 is LNHNV and CDR2 YYDKDF (reference sequence). The CDR3 extends over 15 amino acids. Trimming stripped 0 bases from V and 2 bases from J, with 11 bases between. The CDR3: CATSRERSITYEQYF. The CDR3 nucleotides are TGTGCCACCAGCAGAGAGAGGAGCATTACCTACGAGCAGTACTTC. The full variable domain, in which reference TRBV15 and TRBJ2-7 provide the parts outside the CDR3, is DAMVIQNPRYQVTQFGKPVTLSCSQTLNHNVMYWYQQKSSQAPKLLFHYYDKDFNNEADTPDNFQSRRPNTSFCFLDIRSPGLGDTAMYLCATSRERSITYEQYFGPGTRLTVT.

The V call is TRBV21-1, the J call TRBJ1-5; TRBD1, the table's D call, lacks a check against the DNA. TRBV21-1 is labeled a pseudogene. The CDR3 extends over 14 amino acids. CDR3 DNA: TGTGCCAGCAGCAAAGGACAGGTTCCTAGGCCCCAGCATTTT. This translates into CASSKGQVPRPQHF.

The V gene is TRBV6-1, the J gene TRBJ2-3; the D gene is possibly TRBD2 (6 bases). The germline V and J ends were trimmed by 5 bases and 0 bases, with 9 bases remaining between them. CDR1 and CDR2 (germline): MNHNS, SASEGT. This CDR3 has 14 amino acids. In DNA, the CDR3 is TGTGCCAGCAGTAGGGACTTAAGCACAGATACGCAGTATTTT. Translating it yields CASSRDLSTDTQYF.

The chain combines TRBV28 with TRBJ2-7; D is possibly TRBD2 (5 bases). Per germline, CDR1 MDHEN and CDR2 SYDVKM. Trimming cost V 8 bases and J 0 bases, with 8 bases left between them. CDR3 length equals 12 residues. CDR3 nucleotides: TGTGCCAGCGAAGGGAGCTCCTACGAGCAGTACTTC. It encodes CASEGSSYEQYF.

V usage is TRBV6-5 and J usage is TRBJ1-1; 7 positions agree with TRBD1. J lost 0 bases, V lost 5 bases, and 0 bases had no gene match. Germline lookup yields CDR1 MNHEY and CDR2 SVGAGI. This CDR3 contains 13 residues. CDR3 residues: CASSDRVNTEAFF. DNA of the CDR3: TGTGCCAGCAGTGACAGGGTGAACACTGAAGCTTTCTTT.

The chain employs TRBV30 and TRBJ2-3; 12 nucleotides line up with TRBD1. Germline loops: CDR1 GTSNPN, CDR2 SVGIG (reference sequence). V lost 2 bases, J lost 4 bases, and 7 bases stayed unmatched. This CDR3 contains 16 residues. CDR3 amino acids: CAWSQGTGGLADTQYF. CDR3 nucleotides: TGTGCCTGGAGTCAAGGGACAGGGGGCCTGGCAGATACGCAGTATTTT.

This rearrangement joins TRBV13 to TRBJ2-7; D is unresolved. CDR1 and CDR2 (germline): PRHDT, FYEKMQ (reference sequence). CDR3 length: 11 amino acids. The germline V and J ends were trimmed by 5 bases and 5 bases, with 7 bases remaining between them. The CDR3 spells CASSRLDEQYF. CDR3 DNA: TGTGCCAGCAGCCGTCTAGACGAGCAGTACTTC.

This sequence joins TRBV11-2 and TRBJ1-1; no reliable D call. CDR1 is SGHAT and CDR2 is FQNNGV in the germline V gene. V dropped 3 bases and J dropped 1 base, with 6 bases sitting between them. The CDR3 is made up of 13 amino acids. CDR3 nucleotides: TGTGCCAGCAGCTTCAACGGGAACACTGAAGCTTTCTTT. Protein: CASSFNGNTEAFF.

CDR3 sequence: CASSPGTAYEQYF. As DNA, the CDR3 is TGTGCCAGCAGTCCCGGGACAGCATACGAGCAGTACTTC. The chain carries TRBV6-1 and TRBJ2-7, with 7 bases that match TRBD1. J was trimmed by 4 bases and V by 5 bases; bases with no gene match: 5. The CDR3 sequence is 13 residues long. CDR1 is MNHNS, CDR2 SASEGT, per germline.

V and J are TRBV4-1 and TRBJ2-7; D perhaps matches TRBD1 (5 bases). Germline-derived CDR1 and CDR2 are MGHRA and YSYEKL. The CDR3 has 15 amino acids. Trimming stripped 3 bases from V and 3 bases from J, with 15 bases between. The CDR3 spells CASSQQKTALYEQYF. In DNA form, the CDR3 reads TGCGCCAGCAGCCAGCAGAAGACAGCGCTCTACGAGCAGTACTTC.

This sequence joins TRBV2 and TRBJ1-5; no reliable D call. Germline values: CDR1 SNHLY, CDR2 FYNNEI. There are 13 residues in the CDR3. Trimming removed 7 bases from V and 3 bases from J, with 10 bases in between. CDR3 bases: TGTGCCAGCATGAGGGAACCCAATCAGCCCCAGCATTTT. Protein: CASMREPNQPQHF.

The chain is built from TRBV12-1 and TRBJ1-1; TRBD1, the table's D call, lacks a check against the DNA. TRBV12-1 is assigned pseudogene status. The CDR3 covers 16 residues. The CDR3 sequence is CASSFVPGRYGTEAFF. The DNA of the CDR3 is TGTGCCAGCAGCTTTGTTCCAGGGCGTTATGGGACTGAAGCTTTCTTT.

The chain is built from TRBV9 and TRBJ2-2; 7 nucleotides match TRBD2. The CDR3 has 16 residues. Looked up from germline, CDR1 is SGDLS and CDR2 is YYNGEE. V lost 2 bases to trimming and J lost 4 bases; unmatched junction nucleotides: 8. CDR3 in DNA: TGTGCCAGCAGCGTCGAGGGAGGGTTGTTCACCGGGGAGCTGTTTTTT. It codes for CASSVEGGLFTGELFF.

The chain has TRBV9 and TRBJ1-2; 10 bases line up with TRBD1. CDR3 length equals 18 residues. Germline V gene lookup returns CDR1 SGDLS and CDR2 YYNGEE. The V and J ends lost 1 base and 4 bases, in that order; junction bases with no gene match: 13. Here the CDR3 reads CASSVFSPRDRGVYGYTF. Here the CDR3 DNA reads TGTGCCAGCAGCGTATTCTCACCTCGGGACAGGGGCGTCTATGGCTACACCTTC.

V usage is TRBV19 and J usage is TRBJ2-1, with 7 bases fitting TRBD2. The germline gives CDR1 LNHDA, CDR2 SQIVND (reference sequence). The junction had 10 bases not matched to a gene; V was cut back by 10 bases and J by 4 bases. This CDR3 contains 14 residues. Here the CDR3 DNA reads TGTGCCACTAATCCAGCGGGGACGTACAATGAGCAGTTCTTC. Translated: CATNPAGTYNEQFF.

Remarks on this clone: An end of the junction does not agree with germline; a read error may underlie this. V is TRBV5-1 and J is TRBJ1-1; D call uncertain. CDR1 SGHRS and CDR2 YFSETQ come from the germline V gene. The length of the CDR3 is 13 residues. The DNA of the CDR3 is TGCGCCAGCAGCTCCGGGTTGAAGACTGAAGCTTTCTTT. Translating it yields CASSSGLKTEAFF.

The chain employs TRBV27 and TRBJ1-1; 7 bases fit TRBD1. The CDR3 runs 17 residues. V lost 6 bases and J lost 1; bases outside the gene matches: 14. Germline values: CDR1 MNHEY, CDR2 SMNVEV (reference sequence). CDR3 in amino acids: CASRSPSRQGSNTEAFF. CDR3 DNA: TGTGCCAGCAGGTCCCCTTCCCGACAGGGATCGAACACTGAAGCTTTCTTT.

The CDR3 DNA is TGCAGCGTCGGACAGAGCAATCAGCCCCAGCATTTT. Amino acids: CSVGQSNQPQHF. V usage is TRBV29-1 and J usage is TRBJ1-5; a possible D gene is TRBD1 (6 bases). Trimming pared 6 bases from V and 1 base from J, leaving 7 bases between. The CDR3 is 12 residues long. Germline CDR1 is SQVTM and CDR2 is ANQGSEA.

The chain carries TRBV29-1 and TRBJ2-3; TRBD2 aligns across 9 bases. The CDR3 contains 18 residues. Germline CDR1 is SQVTM and CDR2 is ANQGSEA. V lost 7 bases to trimming and J lost 1 base; unmatched junction nucleotides: 18. Here the CDR3 DNA reads TGCAGCGGTCCTAGCGGGGTGGGCCAGGGCTTAGGCACAGATACGCAGTATTTT. It translates to CSGPSGVGQGLGTDTQYF.

The chain recombines TRBV28 with TRBJ2-1, with 15 bases fitting TRBD2. V lost 4 bases to trimming and J lost 2 bases; unmatched junction nucleotides: 12. The CDR3 runs to 20 residues. Germline V gives CDR1 MDHEN, CDR2 SYDVKM. The CDR3 protein is CASSSLGTSGGSRAYNEQFF. In DNA form, the CDR3 reads TGTGCCAGCAGTTCCTTAGGGACTAGCGGGGGGTCCCGCGCCTACAATGAGCAGTTCTTC.